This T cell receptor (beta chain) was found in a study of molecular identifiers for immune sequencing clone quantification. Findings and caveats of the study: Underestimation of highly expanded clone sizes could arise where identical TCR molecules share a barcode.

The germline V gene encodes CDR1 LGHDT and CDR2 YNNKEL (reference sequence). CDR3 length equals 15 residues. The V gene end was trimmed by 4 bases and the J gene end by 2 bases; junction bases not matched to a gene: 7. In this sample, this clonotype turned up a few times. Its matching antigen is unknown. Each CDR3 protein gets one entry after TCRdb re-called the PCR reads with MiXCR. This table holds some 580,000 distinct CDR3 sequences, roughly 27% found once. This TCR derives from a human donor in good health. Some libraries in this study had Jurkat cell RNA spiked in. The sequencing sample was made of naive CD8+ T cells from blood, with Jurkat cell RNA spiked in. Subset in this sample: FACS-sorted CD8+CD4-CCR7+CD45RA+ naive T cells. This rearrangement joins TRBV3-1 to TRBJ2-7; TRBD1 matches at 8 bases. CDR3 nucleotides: TGTGCCAGCAGCCCCCCCGACAGGGGCGCCTACGAGCAGTACTTC. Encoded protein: CASSPPDRGAYEQYF.